Listed here are 15 T cell receptor beta chains from one sample, sequenced in a study of shared clonotypes between healthy human individuals. Only in-frame clones appear in the TCRdb table, and some are missing; sequencing was by immunoSEQ multiplex PCR. The data show some 790,000 clones, roughly 72% seen once. Input material: memory CD4+ T cells sorted from blood. Subset reported: CD45RA-negative fraction. These receptors were obtained from a woman aged 25 to 45 in good health.

DNA for the CDR3: TGTGCCAGCAGTTCAAAATACGAGCAGTACTTC. This gives the protein CASSSKYEQYF. This sequence joins TRBV2 and TRBJ2-7; D gene ambiguous. With 5 bases removed from V and 4 bases from J, the gap between germline ends came to 6 bases. CDR1 is SNHLY and CDR2 is FYNNEI in the germline V gene. This CDR3 region has 11 residues.

The sample holds one count of this clone. This chain uses TRBV10-2 with TRBJ1-2, with TRBD1 matching 8 bases. After removal of 4 bases from V and 8 bases from J, the junction contained 3 bases not matched to a gene. Germline-derived CDR1 and CDR2 are WSHSY and SAAADI. The CDR3 has 12 residues. The CDR3 sequence: CASSGQGRGYTF. CDR3 bases: TGCGCCAGCAGTGGACAGGGGAGAGGCTACACCTTC.

For the CDR3, the DNA is TGTGCCACCAAACGGATTCTCCGGGACAGGGCACCTTTTCAGACCTACGAGCAGTACTTC. The encoded protein is CATKRILRDRAPFQTYEQYF. The chain has TRBV27 and TRBJ2-7; TRBD1 matches at 9 bases. The CDR3 loop spans 20 amino acids. Per germline, CDR1 MNHEY and CDR2 SMNVEV (reference sequence). The junction had 27 bases not matched to a gene; V was cut back by 10 bases and J by 2 bases.

The chain has TRBV28 and TRBJ1-4, with TRBD1 matching 10 bases. The J segment lost 5 bases and the V segment lost 5 bases, leaving 5 bases of the junction unmatched. Germline V gives CDR1 MDHEN, CDR2 SYDVKM. CDR3 length: 15 amino acids. DNA for the CDR3: TGTGCCAGCAGTGCTCCGGGACAGGGGAATGAAAAACTGTTTTTT. Residues: CASSAPGQGNEKLFF.

The V and J genes are TRBV5-1 and TRBJ1-1, with 7 nucleotides matching TRBD1. J was trimmed by 4 bases and V by 4 bases; bases with no gene match: 13. The germline V gene encodes CDR1 SGHRS and CDR2 YFSETQ. This CDR3 comprises 16 residues. CDR3 DNA sequence: TGCGCCAGCAGCCTTCGGACAGGCCTCATTAGCACTGAAGCTTTCTTT. This encodes CASSLRTGLISTEAFF.

This sequence joins TRBV15 and TRBJ1-4; D is perhaps TRBD1 (5 bases). Trimming removed 1 base at V and 8 bases at J, with 14 bases between. The CDR3 loop spans 15 amino acids. Looked up from germline, CDR1 is LNHNV and CDR2 is YYDKDF (reference sequence). The CDR3 DNA reads TGTGCCACCAGCAGAGTGGGCAGGGAGAGGGAAAAACTGTTTTTT. Translating it yields CATSRVGREREKLFF. Together with reference TRBV15 and TRBJ1-4, the CDR3 gives the full variable domain: DAMVIQNPRYQVTQFGKPVTLSCSQTLNHNVMYWYQQKSSQAPKLLFHYYDKDFNNEADTPDNFQSRRPNTSFCFLDIRSPGLGDTAMYLCATSRVGREREKLFFGSGTQLSVL.

This chain links TRBV4-1 with TRBJ2-5; 8 bases map to TRBD2. Germline V lookup: CDR1 MGHRA, CDR2 YSYEKL. The CDR3 covers 15 residues. The trim removed 5 bases at V and 4 bases at J, leaving 9 bases unmatched. The DNA for the CDR3 is TGCGCCAGCAGCTGGAGCGGGAGTAATCCAGAGACCCAGTACTTC. Its protein product is CASSWSGSNPETQYF.

This sequence joins TRBV29-1 and TRBJ2-2, with D maybe TRBD2 (5 bases). The CDR3 runs to 14 residues. Per the germline V gene, CDR1 is SQVTM and CDR2 is ANQGSEA. The V end lost 4 bases, the J end lost 0 bases, and 9 bases lay between the germline ends. The CDR3, as DNA: TGCAGCGTTGTGGGGAGCTCGAACACCGGGGAGCTGTTTTTT. This sequence encodes CSVVGSSNTGELFF.

The chain joins TRBV19 to TRBJ2-7; a possible D gene is TRBD2 (5 bases). Germline V gene data show CDR1 as LNHDA and CDR2 as SQIVND (reference sequence). The CDR3 loop spans 14 amino acids. Trimming removed 1 base at V and 3 bases at J, with 10 bases between. CDR3: CASSIGETIYEQYF. The CDR3 nucleotides read TGTGCCAGTAGTATAGGGGAGACTATCTACGAGCAGTACTTC.

V gene TRBV7-6 combines with J gene TRBJ1-5; 10 bases line up with TRBD1. CDR1 is SGHVS, CDR2 FNYEAQ, per germline. The CDR3 is made up of 18 amino acids. V lost 5 bases and J lost 6; bases outside the gene matches: 16. This chain's CDR3 is CASSRYESGQGEGQPQHF. Written as DNA, the CDR3 is TGTGCCAGCAGCCGTTACGAGTCCGGACAGGGGGAAGGTCAGCCCCAGCATTTT.

The V gene is TRBV5-1, the J gene TRBJ2-2; weak D call: TRBD1 (6 bases). The V gene lost 1 base and the J gene lost 3 bases, with 10 bases spanning the gap. CDR3 size: 15 residues. Germline V CDR1 and CDR2: SGHRS, YFSETQ. CDR3 protein: CASSLLSGDTGELFF. The CDR3 DNA reads as TGCGCCAGCAGCTTGCTGTCAGGGGACACCGGGGAGCTGTTTTTT.

As concerns this clone: Distinct nucleotide sequences in the sample also encode this CDR3. The rearrangement links TRBV28 to TRBJ2-7; no firm D call. With 6 bases removed from V and 4 bases from J, the gap between germline ends came to 7 bases. Germline V lookup: CDR1 MDHEN, CDR2 SYDVKM. The CDR3 has 11 residues. The CDR3 sequence is CASSRLYEQYF. The DNA of the CDR3 is TGTGCCAGCAGCCGCCTTTACGAGCAGTACTTC.

As for this clone: Other DNA variants within this sample encode the same CDR3. J is TRBJ1-2 and V is TRBV2, with D possibly being TRBD1 (6 bases). Per the germline V gene, CDR1 is SNHLY and CDR2 is FYNNEI. The CDR3 is 14 residues long. Trimming shortened V by 3 bases and J by 5 bases, and 13 bases separated the two germline ends. The CDR3 loop is CASSERGANYGYTF. Written as DNA, the CDR3 is TGTGCCAGCAGTGAGCGGGGGGCGAATTATGGCTACACCTTC.

J is TRBJ1-5 and V is TRBV6-1; 8 bases align to TRBD1. With V trimmed by 2 bases and J by 7 bases, 7 bases remained unmatched. This CDR3 region has 15 residues. Germline V gives CDR1 MNHNS, CDR2 SASEGT. The CDR3 sequence is CASSEQGAPSQPQHF. The DNA of the CDR3 is TGTGCCAGCAGTGAACAGGGGGCCCCGTCCCAGCCCCAGCATTTT.

The chain recombines TRBV29-1 with TRBJ1-2, with 10 nucleotides matching TRBD1. The CDR3 runs to 15 residues. The V segment lost 6 bases and the J segment 2 bases; nucleotides outside the gene matches: 9. Germline values: CDR1 SQVTM, CDR2 ANQGSEA. The CDR3 is CSVETGGAGNYGYTF. The CDR3 DNA reads TGCAGCGTCGAGACAGGGGGCGCAGGGAACTATGGCTACACCTTC.